Following are 5 T cell receptor beta chains from one sample sequenced in a study of cytomegalovirus exposure and HLA in healthy donors. A multiplex PCR was run with 60 Vbeta primers and 13 Jbeta primers. This table comes from immunoSEQ multiplex PCR, and its TCRdb copy is limited to in-frame clones, with some not included. The sample gives 200,000 to 250,000 clones, around 76% of which show up once; 5% to 6.5% is in the top ten. The sample taken for sequencing was PBMCs. The receptors shown here come from a woman between 40 and 50 years old in good health and CMV-seropositive.

This clone has a single count. The chain joins TRBV7-9 to TRBJ1-3, with a weak D call TRBD1 (5 bases). Deletions cut 5 bases from V and 4 bases from J, with 12 bases between. The germline gives CDR1 SEHNR, CDR2 FQNEAQ (reference sequence). The CDR3 runs to 14 residues. The CDR3 here is CASSPRGYGNTIYF. CDR3 in DNA: TGTGCCAGCAGCCCTCGGGGGTACGGAAACACCATATATTTT.

Concerning this clone: The junction departs from germline at one end; a sequencing error may be responsible. This rearrangement joins TRBV7-9 to TRBJ1-2; the match to TRBD1 covers 7 bases. This CDR3 is built from 17 residues. Germline values: CDR1 SEHNR, CDR2 FQNEAQ (reference sequence). The CDR3: CSSSPGQALGFLGGYTF. The DNA of the CDR3 is TGTTCCAGCAGCCCAGGACAGGCTTTGGGCTTCTTGGGTGGCTACACCTTC.

This clone has only a few counts. The chain recombines TRBV11-3 with TRBJ2-3; 11 bases are shared with TRBD2. The trim removed 1 base at V and 4 bases at J, leaving 4 bases unmatched. CDR1 and CDR2 (germline): SGHNT, YENEEA. The CDR3 has 16 residues. Here the CDR3 reads CASSLGRLAGPDTQYF. The DNA for the CDR3 is TGTGCCAGCAGCTTAGGTCGACTAGCGGGACCAGATACGCAGTATTTT.

This chain connects TRBV21-1 to TRBJ1-4; TRBD1, the table's D call, was not compared with the DNA. TRBV21-1 is annotated as a pseudogene. CDR3 size: 14 residues. This CDR3 is CASWRGQGGEKLFF. The CDR3 region has the DNA TGTGCCAGCTGGAGGGGACAGGGAGGTGAAAAACTGTTTTTT.

This clone was detected only once. The chain combines TRBV5-1 with TRBJ2-3, with TRBD1 identical over 9 bases. Germline-derived CDR1 and CDR2 are SGHRS and YFSETQ. V dropped 2 bases and J dropped 4; count of bases not matched to a gene: 5. The CDR3 length is 15 residues. In nucleotides, the CDR3 is TGCGCCAGCAGCTTCGGACAGGGGATCGCAGATACGCAGTATTTT. The encoded protein is CASSFGQGIADTQYF.